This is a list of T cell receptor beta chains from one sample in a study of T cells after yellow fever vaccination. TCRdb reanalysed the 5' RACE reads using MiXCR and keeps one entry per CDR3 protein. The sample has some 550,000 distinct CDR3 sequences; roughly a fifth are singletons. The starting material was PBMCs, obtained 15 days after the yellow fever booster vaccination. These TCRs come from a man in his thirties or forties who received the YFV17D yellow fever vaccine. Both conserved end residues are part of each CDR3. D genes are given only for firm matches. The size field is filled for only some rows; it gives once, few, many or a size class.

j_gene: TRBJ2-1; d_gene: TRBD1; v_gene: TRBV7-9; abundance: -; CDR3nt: TGTGCCAGCACACAGGGGACCCCGAGGGTGTTCTTC; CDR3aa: CASTQGTPRVFF
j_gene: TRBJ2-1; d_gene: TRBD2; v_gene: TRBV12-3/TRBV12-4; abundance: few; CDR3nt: TGTGCCAGCAGTCTAGCGGGAGGACCTCCCGATGAGCAGTTCTTC; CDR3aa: CASSLAGGPPDEQFF
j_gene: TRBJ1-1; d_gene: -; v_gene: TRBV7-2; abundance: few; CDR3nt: TGTGCCAGCAGCCTGACCGACCAGAACACTGAAGCTTTCTTT; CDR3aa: CASSLTDQNTEAFF
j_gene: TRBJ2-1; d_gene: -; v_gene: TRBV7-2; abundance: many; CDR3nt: TGTGCCAGCAGCCAATGGCTCAATGAGCAGTTCTTC; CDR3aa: CASSQWLNEQFF
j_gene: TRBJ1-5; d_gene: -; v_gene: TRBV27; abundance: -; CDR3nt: TGTGCCAGCGGACGTCAGCCCCAGCATTTT; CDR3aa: CASGRQPQHF
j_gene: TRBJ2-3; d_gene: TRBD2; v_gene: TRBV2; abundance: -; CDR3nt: TGTGCCAGCAGACGGGAGGGGAGCACAGATACGCAGTATTTT; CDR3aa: CASRREGSTDTQYF
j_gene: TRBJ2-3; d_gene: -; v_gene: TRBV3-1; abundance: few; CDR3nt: TGTGCCAGCAGCCGACGGGGAGCGGAAAACACAGATACGCAGTATTTT; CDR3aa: CASSRRGAENTDTQYF
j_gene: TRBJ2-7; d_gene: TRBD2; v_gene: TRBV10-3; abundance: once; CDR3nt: TGTGCCTCCAGCGGGAGGGCGGTTGACGAGCAGTACTTC; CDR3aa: CASSGRAVDEQYF
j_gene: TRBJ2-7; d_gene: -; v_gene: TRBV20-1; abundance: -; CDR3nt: TGCAGTGCTAGGGTCATGGACGAGCAGTACTTC; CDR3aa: CSARVMDEQYF
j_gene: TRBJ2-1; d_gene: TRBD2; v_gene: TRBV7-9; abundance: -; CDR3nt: TGTGCCAGCAGCTCCCTGGGCGGTAGCGGGGCGTACAATGAGCAGTTCTTC; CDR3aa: CASSSLGGSGAYNEQFF
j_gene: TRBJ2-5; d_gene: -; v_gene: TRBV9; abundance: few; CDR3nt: TGTGCCAGCGGGAATGGAGATTTTATGGAGACCCAGTACTTC; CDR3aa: CASGNGDFMETQYF
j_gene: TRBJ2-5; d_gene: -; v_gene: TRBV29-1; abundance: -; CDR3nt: TGCAGCGCCACGACGGCGCAAGAGACCCAGTACTTC; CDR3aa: CSATTAQETQYF
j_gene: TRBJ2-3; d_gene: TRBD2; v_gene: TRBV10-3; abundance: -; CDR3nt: TGTGCCACCCGAAGTAGGGCGGGAGTGAGCACAGATACGCAGTATTTT; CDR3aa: CATRSRAGVSTDTQYF
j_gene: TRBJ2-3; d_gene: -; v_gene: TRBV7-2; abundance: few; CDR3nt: TGTGCCAGCAGCGCGAGAGGGGGGCCAGATACGCAGTATTTT; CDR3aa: CASSARGGPDTQYF
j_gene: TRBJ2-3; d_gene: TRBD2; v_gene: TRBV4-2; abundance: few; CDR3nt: TGTGCCAGCAGGTTAGCGGGGGGGCCTACAGATACGCAGTATTTT; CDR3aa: CASRLAGGPTDTQYF
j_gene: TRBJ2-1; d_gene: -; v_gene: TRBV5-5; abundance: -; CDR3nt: TGTGCCAGCAGCACGGGCCTGAGCTCCTACAATGAGCAGTTCTTC; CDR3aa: CASSTGLSSYNEQFF
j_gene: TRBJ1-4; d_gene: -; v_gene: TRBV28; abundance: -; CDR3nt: TGTGCCAGCAGTCCGGCGGGGGGACAAGAACTGTTTTTT; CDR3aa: CASSPAGGQELFF
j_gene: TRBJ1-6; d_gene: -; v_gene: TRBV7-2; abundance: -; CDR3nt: TGTGCCAGCAGCCACCGGGATCCTTCTAATTCACCCCTCCACTTT; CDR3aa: CASSHRDPSNSPLHF
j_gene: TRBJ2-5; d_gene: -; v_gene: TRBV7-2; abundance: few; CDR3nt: TGTGCCAGCAGCTTAGGGGATCGGTCCGGGGAGACCCAGTACTTC; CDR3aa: CASSLGDRSGETQYF
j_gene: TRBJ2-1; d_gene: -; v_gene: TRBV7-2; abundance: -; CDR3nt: TGTGCCAGCAGCTTAGGATCGCTCTCCTACAATGAGCAGTTCTTC; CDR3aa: CASSLGSLSYNEQFF
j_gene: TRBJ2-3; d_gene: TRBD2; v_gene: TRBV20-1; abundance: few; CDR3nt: TGCAGTGCTATCGGGACTAGCGACACAGATACGCAGTATTTT; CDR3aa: CSAIGTSDTDTQYF
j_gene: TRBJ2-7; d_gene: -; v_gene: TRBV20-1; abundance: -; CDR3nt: TGCAGTGCTAAGAGTCAACCCTACGAGCAGTACTTC; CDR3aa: CSAKSQPYEQYF
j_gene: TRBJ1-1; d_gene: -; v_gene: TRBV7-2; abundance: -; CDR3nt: TGTGCCAGCAGCTCTCACATGAACACTGAAGCTTTCTTT; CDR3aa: CASSSHMNTEAFF
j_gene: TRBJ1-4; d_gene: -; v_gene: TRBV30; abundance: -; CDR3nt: TGTGCCTGGAGCCGCAGTGAAAAACTGTTTTTT; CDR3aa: CAWSRSEKLFF
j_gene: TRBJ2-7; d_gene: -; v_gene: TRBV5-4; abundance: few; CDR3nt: TGTGCCAGCAGCTTGCATCAGGGGACCTACGAGCAGTACTTC; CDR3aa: CASSLHQGTYEQYF
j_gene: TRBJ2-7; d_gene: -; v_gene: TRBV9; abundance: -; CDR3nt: TGTGCCAGCAGCGTAGGGGGGGGGCCCGTCGGTTCCGAGCAGTACTTC; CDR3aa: CASSVGGGPVGSEQYF
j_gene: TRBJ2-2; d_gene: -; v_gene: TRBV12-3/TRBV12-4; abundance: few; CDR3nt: TGTGCCAGCGCCCCGACCGGGGAGCTGTTTTTT; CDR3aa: CASAPTGELFF
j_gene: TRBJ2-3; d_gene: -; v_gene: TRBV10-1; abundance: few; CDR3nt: TGCGCCAGCAGTGAGTCGAGTGCCCCCACAGATACGCAGTATTTT; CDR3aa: CASSESSAPTDTQYF
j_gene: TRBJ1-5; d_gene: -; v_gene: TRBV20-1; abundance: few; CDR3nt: TGCAGTGCTAGAGATTTAGGCAATAGCAATCAGCCCCAGCATTTT; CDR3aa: CSARDLGNSNQPQHF
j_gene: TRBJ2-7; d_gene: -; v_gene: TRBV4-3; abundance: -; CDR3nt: TGCGCCAGCAGCCATTCGGGCGGCGAGCAGTACTTC; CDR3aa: CASSHSGGEQYF
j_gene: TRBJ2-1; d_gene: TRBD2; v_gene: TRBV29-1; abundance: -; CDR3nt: TGCAGCGTAAGGCGACCCATAGCGGGGCAATACAATGAGCAGTTCTTC; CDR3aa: CSVRRPIAGQYNEQFF
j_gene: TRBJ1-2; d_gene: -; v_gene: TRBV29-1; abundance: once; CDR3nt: TGCAGCGTTGAGAAGGTCGTCTATGGCTACACCTTC; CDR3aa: CSVEKVVYGYTF
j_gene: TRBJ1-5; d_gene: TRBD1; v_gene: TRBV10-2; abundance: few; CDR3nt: TGCGCCAGCCGAGGACAGGGGAACAATCAGCCCCAGCATTTT; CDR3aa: CASRGQGNNQPQHF
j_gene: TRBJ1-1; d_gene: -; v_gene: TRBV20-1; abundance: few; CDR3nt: TGCAGTGCTGGACTCTTTGGGACACTGAACACTGAAGCTTTCTTT; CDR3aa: CSAGLFGTLNTEAFF
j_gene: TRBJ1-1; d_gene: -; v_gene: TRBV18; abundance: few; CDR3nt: TGTGCCAGCTCACCATCCCAGGGCTCTGAAGCTTTCTTT; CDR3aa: CASSPSQGSEAFF
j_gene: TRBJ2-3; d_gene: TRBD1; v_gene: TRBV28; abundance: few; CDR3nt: TGTGCCAGCAGTGGACCAGGGGGCGGGACAGATACGCAGTATTTT; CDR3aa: CASSGPGGGTDTQYF
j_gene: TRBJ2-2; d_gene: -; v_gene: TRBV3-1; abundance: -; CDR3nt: TGTGCCAGCAGCCAAGATCCCTACGGGGAGCTGTTTTTT; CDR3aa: CASSQDPYGELFF
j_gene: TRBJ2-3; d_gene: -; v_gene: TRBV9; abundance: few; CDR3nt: TGTGCCAGCAGCCCCTTCGGGGGAAGCACAGATACGCAGTATTTT; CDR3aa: CASSPFGGSTDTQYF
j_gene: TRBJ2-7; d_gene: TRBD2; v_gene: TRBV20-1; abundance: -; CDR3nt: TGCAGTGCCCACAGACTAGCGGGAGCCTACGAGCAGTACTTC; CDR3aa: CSAHRLAGAYEQYF
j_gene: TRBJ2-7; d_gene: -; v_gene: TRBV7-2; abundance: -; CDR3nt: TGTGCCAGCAGCCACCCAGGCGGAACAACCTACGAGCAGTACTTC; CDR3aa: CASSHPGGTTYEQYF
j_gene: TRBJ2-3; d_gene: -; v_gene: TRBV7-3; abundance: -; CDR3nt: TGTGCCAGCAGCTTAAGTCCGGGACCAGGATCAGATACGCAGTATTTT; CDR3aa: CASSLSPGPGSDTQYF
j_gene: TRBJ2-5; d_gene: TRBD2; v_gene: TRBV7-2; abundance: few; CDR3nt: TGTGCCAGCTCTCGGGGGGGATGGGGAGAGACCCAGTACTTC; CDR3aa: CASSRGGWGETQYF
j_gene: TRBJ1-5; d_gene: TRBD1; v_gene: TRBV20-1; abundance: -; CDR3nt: TGCAGTACAGGGGAATTCAATCAGCCCCAGCATTTT; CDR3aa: CSTGEFNQPQHF
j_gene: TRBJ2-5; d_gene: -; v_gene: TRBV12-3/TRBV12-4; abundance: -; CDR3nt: TGTGCCAGCAACTGGACCTTCGGGGAGACCCAGTACTTC; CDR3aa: CASNWTFGETQYF
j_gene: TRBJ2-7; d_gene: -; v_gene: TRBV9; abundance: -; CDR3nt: TGTGCCAGCAGCGTAGGCAGGGAGTTCTACAAGCAGTACTTC; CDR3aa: CASSVGREFYKQYF
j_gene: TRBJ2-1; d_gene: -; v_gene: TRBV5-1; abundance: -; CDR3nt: TGCGCCAGCAGCTTGGATCAGGGGTACAATGAGCAGTTCTTC; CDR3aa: CASSLDQGYNEQFF
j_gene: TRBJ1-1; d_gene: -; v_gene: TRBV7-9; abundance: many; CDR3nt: TGTGCCAGCAGCCAAGATTTGACGAACACTGAAGCTTTCTTT; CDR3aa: CASSQDLTNTEAFF
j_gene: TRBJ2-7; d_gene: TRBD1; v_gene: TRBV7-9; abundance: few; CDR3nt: TGTGCCAGCAGCCGGACAGGTCAGAGCTCCTACGAGCAGTACTTC; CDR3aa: CASSRTGQSSYEQYF
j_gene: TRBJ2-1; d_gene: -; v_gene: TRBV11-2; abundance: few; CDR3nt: TGTGCCAGCAGTCGTTGGTCTCTAGGCGGCTACAATGAGCAGTTCTTC; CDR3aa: CASSRWSLGGYNEQFF
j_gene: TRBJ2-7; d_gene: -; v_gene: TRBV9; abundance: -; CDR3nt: TGTGCCAGCAGCGTTCTCCGGGACGGAGCCTACGAGCAGTACTTC; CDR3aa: CASSVLRDGAYEQYF
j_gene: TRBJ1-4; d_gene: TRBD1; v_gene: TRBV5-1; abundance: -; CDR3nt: TGCGCCAGCAGCTCAGCTGACAGGGGTAATGAAAAACTGTTTTTT; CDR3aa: CASSSADRGNEKLFF
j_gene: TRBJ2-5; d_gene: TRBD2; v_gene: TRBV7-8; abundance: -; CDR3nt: TGTGCCACCGGGACTAGCGGGAGGGTTCAAGAGACCCAGTACTTC; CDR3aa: CATGTSGRVQETQYF